The 15 T cell receptor beta chains reported below all come from one sample, sequenced in a study of cytomegalovirus exposure and HLA in healthy donors. The PCR had 60 Vbeta and 13 Jbeta primers. Measured with immunoSEQ multiplex PCR; TCRdb has only the in-frame clones, and not every one. Altogether under 250,000 clones are present, around 81% being singletons, with the ten largest covering around 8.3%. Sequencing was carried out using PBMCs. The receptors shown here come from a woman aged 60 to 75 in good health and CMV-seropositive.

The rearrangement uses TRBV28 and TRBJ1-1; D might be TRBD1 (6 bases). Germline loops: CDR1 MDHEN, CDR2 SYDVKM. This CDR3 contains 14 residues. The V end lost 4 bases, the J end lost 4 bases, and 13 bases lay between the germline ends. CDR3 sequence reads: CASSWGPVGTEAFF. The CDR3 DNA is TGTGCCAGCAGTTGGGGGCCGGTGGGCACTGAAGCTTTCTTT.

The chain combines TRBV5-6 with TRBJ1-5; D not certain. The CDR3 extends over 14 amino acids. V lost 0 bases and J lost 0, with 4 bases in between. Germline CDR1 is SGHDT and CDR2 is YYEEEE. The CDR3 DNA reads as TGTGCCAGCAGCTTGGTTAATAGCAATCAGCCCCAGCATTTT. It codes for CASSLVNSNQPQHF.

The V gene is TRBV7-6, the J gene TRBJ1-4; the D is unclear. Trimming pared 0 bases from V and 0 bases from J, leaving 17 bases between. CDR1 is SGHVS, CDR2 FNYEAQ, per germline. CDR3 length: 19 amino acids. The CDR3 region has the DNA TGTGCCAGCAGCTTAGCAGGTGTCAGAAGTGGAGCAACTAATGAAAAACTGTTTTTT. Its protein product is CASSLAGVRSGATNEKLFF.

The rearrangement uses TRBV6-6 and TRBJ2-1; TRBD2 matches 13 bases. The CDR3 is made up of 16 amino acids. Germline CDR1 is MNHNY and CDR2 is SVGAGI (reference sequence). With 8 bases clipped from V and 7 bases from J, the junction kept 11 bases outside the gene matches. In DNA form, the CDR3 reads TGTGCCAGCCAGATTAGGACTAGCGGGAGAAAAAATGAGCAGTTCTTC. Protein: CASQIRTSGRKNEQFF.

V usage is TRBV2 and J usage is TRBJ1-1, with 11 bases fitting TRBD1. The CDR3 spans 15 residues. The trim removed 5 bases at V and 5 bases at J, leaving 7 bases unmatched. CDR1 SNHLY and CDR2 FYNNEI come from the germline V gene. CDR3: CASSNRDRGTTEAFF. The CDR3 nucleotides read TGTGCCAGCAGTAACCGGGACAGGGGGACGACTGAAGCTTTCTTT.

This sequence joins TRBV4-1 and TRBJ1-1, with 9 nucleotides matching TRBD1. CDR1 is MGHRA, CDR2 YSYEKL, per germline. The length of the CDR3 is 17 residues. Trimming at V came to 2 bases and at J to 0 bases, leaving 7 bases not matched to a gene. CDR3 nucleotides: TGCGCCAGCAGCCAAAAACCGGGACAGGGCTTGAACACTGAAGCTTTCTTT. Amino acid sequence: CASSQKPGQGLNTEAFF.

This chain joins TRBV6-5 and TRBJ1-5; D remains ambiguous. This CDR3 has 14 amino acids. Deletions cut 8 bases from V and 0 bases from J, with 11 bases between. The germline V gene encodes CDR1 MNHEY and CDR2 SVGAGI. The CDR3 reads CASGDTFSNQPQHF. The CDR3 DNA reads TGTGCCAGCGGTGACACGTTTAGCAATCAGCCCCAGCATTTT.

This clone occurred once. This sequence joins TRBV5-1 and TRBJ2-7; possible D gene TRBD2, 6 bases. Germline CDR1 is SGHRS and CDR2 is YFSETQ. Trimming took 7 bases from V and 1 from J, leaving 18 bases between them. The CDR3 totals 15 residues. The CDR3 DNA is TGCGCCAGCTCGGAGGGGTTTAGTCTATCCTACGAGCAGTACTTC. It yields the protein CASSEGFSLSYEQYF.

The rearrangement links TRBV5-4 to TRBJ1-1; D perhaps matches TRBD1 (6 bases). This CDR3 has 14 residues. Germline CDR1 reads SGHNT; CDR2 reads YYREEE (reference sequence). The V and J ends lost 2 bases and 0 bases respectively, with 8 bases between them. The CDR3 DNA reads TGTGCCAGCAGCTTCGGGACAATGAACACTGAAGCTTTCTTT. It yields the protein CASSFGTMNTEAFF.

Concerning this clone: Other DNA sequences in the same sample also yield this CDR3. This chain links TRBV9 with TRBJ2-2, with D perhaps matching TRBD1 (6 bases). V was pared by 0 bases and J by 2 bases, with 11 bases between. Germline V gives CDR1 SGDLS, CDR2 YYNGEE. The CDR3 runs to 16 residues. CDR3 DNA sequence: TGTGCCAGCAGCGTAGTAGCAGGGGTTAACACCGGGGAGCTGTTTTTT. It codes for CASSVVAGVNTGELFF.

This chain connects TRBV10-3 to TRBJ2-1; TRBD2 aligns across 7 bases. Germline CDR1 is ENHRY and CDR2 is SYGVKD. The CDR3 runs to 13 residues. V lost 8 bases to trimming and J lost 8 bases; unmatched junction nucleotides: 9. CDR3 nucleotide sequence: TGTGCCATCTGGGCGGGAGAGGGCGATGAGCAGTTCTTC. Translation: CAIWAGEGDEQFF.

This rearrangement joins TRBV6-1 to TRBJ2-3; 15 nucleotides agree with TRBD2. Trimming removed 4 bases from V and 3 bases from J; junction bases left unmatched: 8. Looked up from germline, CDR1 is MNHNS and CDR2 is SASEGT. The CDR3 extends over 18 amino acids. CDR3 protein: CASSVGLAGGSGTDTQYF. The CDR3 nucleotides read TGTGCCAGCAGTGTGGGACTAGCGGGAGGCTCGGGGACAGATACGCAGTATTTT.

The chain couples TRBV5-6 to TRBJ2-5, with 9 bases identical to TRBD1. The DNA end lines up better with TRBJ2-7; the J call may be wrong. Germline CDR1 SGHDT, CDR2 YYEEEE. CDR3 length: 13 amino acids. The chain's CDR3 is CASSPGQGSEQYF. The DNA of the CDR3 is TGTGCCAGCAGCCCGGGACAGGGTTCCGAGCAGTACTTC.

The genes are TRBV7-9 and TRBJ1-5; possible D gene TRBD1, 5 bases. The CDR3 is 14 residues long. Trimming shortened V by 1 base and J by 7 bases, and 11 bases separated the two germline ends. Germline V CDR1 and CDR2: SEHNR, FQNEAQ (reference sequence). The CDR3 spells CASSLGGGKQPQHF. The DNA for the CDR3 is TGTGCCAGCAGCTTAGGGGGGGGGAAACAGCCCCAGCATTTT.

The rearrangement links TRBV4-2 to TRBJ2-7; 9 bases agree with TRBD1. With 4 bases clipped from V and 2 bases from J, the junction kept 12 bases outside the gene matches. Germline CDR1 reads LGHNA; CDR2 reads YNFKEQ. This CDR3 comprises 17 residues. The CDR3 DNA follows: TGTGCCAGCAGCCTCGGGACAGGGAGAAACCCACCCTACGAGCAGTACTTC. Translated, it gives CASSLGTGRNPPYEQYF.